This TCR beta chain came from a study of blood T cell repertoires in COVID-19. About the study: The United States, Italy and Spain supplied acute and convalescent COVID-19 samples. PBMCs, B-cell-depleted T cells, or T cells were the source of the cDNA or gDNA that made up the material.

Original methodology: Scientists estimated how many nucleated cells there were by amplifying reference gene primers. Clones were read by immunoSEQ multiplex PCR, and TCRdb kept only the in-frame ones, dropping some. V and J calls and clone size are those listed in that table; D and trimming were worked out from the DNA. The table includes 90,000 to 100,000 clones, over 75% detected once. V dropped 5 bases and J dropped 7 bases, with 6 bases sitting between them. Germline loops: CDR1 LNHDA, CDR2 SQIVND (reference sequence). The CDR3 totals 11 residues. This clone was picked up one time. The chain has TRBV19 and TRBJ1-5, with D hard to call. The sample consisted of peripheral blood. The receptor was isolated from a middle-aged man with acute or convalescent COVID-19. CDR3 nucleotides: TGTGCCAGTAGTGGTGAGCAGCCCCAGCATTTT. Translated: CASSGEQPQHF. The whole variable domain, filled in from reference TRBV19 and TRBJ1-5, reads DGGITQSPKYLFRKEGQNVTLSCEQNLNHDAMYWYRQDPGQGLRLIYYSQIVNDFQKGDIAEGYSVSREKKESFPLTVTSAQKNPTAFYLCASSGEQPQHFGDGTRLSIL.